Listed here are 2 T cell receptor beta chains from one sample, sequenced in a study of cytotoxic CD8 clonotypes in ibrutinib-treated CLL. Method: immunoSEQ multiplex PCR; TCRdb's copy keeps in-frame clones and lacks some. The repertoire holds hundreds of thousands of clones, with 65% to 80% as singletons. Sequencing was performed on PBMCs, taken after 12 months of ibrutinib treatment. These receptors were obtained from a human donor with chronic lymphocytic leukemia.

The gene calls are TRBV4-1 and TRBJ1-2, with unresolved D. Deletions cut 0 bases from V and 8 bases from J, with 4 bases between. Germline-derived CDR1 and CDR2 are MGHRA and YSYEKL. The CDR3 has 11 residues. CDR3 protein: CASSQDGGYTF. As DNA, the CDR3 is TGCGCCAGCAGCCAAGACGGAGGCTACACCTTC.

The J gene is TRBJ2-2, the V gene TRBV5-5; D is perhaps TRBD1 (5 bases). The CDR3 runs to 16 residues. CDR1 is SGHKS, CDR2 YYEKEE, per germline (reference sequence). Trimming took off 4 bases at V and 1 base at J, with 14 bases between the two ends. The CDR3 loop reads CASSGPYDRNTGELFF. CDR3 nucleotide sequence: TGTGCCAGCAGCGGGCCTTATGACAGGAACACCGGGGAGCTGTTTTTT. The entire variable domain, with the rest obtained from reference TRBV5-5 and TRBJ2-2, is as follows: DAGVTQSPTHLIKTRGQQVTLRCSPISGHKSVSWYQQVLGQGPQFIFQYYEKEERGRGNFPDRFSARQFPNYSSELNVNALLLGDSALYLCASSGPYDRNTGELFFGEGSRLTVL.